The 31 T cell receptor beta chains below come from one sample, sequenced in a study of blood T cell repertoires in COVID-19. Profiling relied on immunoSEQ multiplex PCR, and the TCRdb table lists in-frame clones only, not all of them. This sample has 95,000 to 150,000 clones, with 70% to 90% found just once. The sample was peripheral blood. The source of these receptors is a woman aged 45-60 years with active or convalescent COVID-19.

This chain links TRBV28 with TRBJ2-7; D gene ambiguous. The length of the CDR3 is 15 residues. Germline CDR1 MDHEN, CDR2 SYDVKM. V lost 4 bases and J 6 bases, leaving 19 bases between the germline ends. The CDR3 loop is CASSSNSDSLCEQYF. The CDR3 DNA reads TGTGCCAGCAGTTCGAACTCAGACTCCTTATGCGAGCAGTACTTC.

The CDR3 DNA reads TGTGCCAGCAGCCGCGGAGGGCCCTACAATGAGCAGTTCTTC. This translates into CASSRGGPYNEQFF. J is TRBJ2-1 and V is TRBV14; D may be TRBD2 (6 bases). This CDR3 is 14 amino acids long. The germline gives CDR1 SGHDN, CDR2 FVKESK. V dropped 4 bases and J dropped 2 bases, with 9 bases sitting between them.

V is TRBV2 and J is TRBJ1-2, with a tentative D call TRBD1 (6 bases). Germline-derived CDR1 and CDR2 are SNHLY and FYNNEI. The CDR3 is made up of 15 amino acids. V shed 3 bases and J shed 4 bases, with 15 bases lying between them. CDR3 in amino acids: CASSEVQGRGYGYTF. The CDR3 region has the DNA TGTGCCAGCAGTGAGGTACAGGGCAGAGGCTATGGCTACACCTTC.

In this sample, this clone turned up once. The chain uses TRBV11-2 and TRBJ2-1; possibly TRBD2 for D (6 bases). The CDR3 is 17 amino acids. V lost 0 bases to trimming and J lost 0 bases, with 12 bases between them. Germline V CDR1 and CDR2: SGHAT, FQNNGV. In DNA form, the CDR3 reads TGTGCCAGCAGCTTAGACCCGGACTACAGCTCCTACAATGAGCAGTTCTTC. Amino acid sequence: CASSLDPDYSSYNEQFF.

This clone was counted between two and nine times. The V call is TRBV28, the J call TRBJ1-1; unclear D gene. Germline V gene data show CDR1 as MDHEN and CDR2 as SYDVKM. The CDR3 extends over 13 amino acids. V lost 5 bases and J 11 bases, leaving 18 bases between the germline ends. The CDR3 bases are TGTGCCAGCAGTCCTCGGACCGGTGGAGGGGCTTTCTTT. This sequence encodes CASSPRTGGGAFF.

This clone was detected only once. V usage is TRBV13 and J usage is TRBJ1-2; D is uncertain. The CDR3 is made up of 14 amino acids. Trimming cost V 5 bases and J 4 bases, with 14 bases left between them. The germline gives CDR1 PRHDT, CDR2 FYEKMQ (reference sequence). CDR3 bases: TGTGCCAGCAGCGGAGAACCGAGTTCCTATGGCTACACCTTC. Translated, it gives CASSGEPSSYGYTF. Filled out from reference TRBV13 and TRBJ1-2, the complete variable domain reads AAGVIQSPRHLIKEKRETATLKCYPIPRHDTVYWYQQGPGQDPQFLISFYEKMQSDKGSIPDRFSAQQFSDYHSELNMSSLELGDSALYFCASSGEPSSYGYTFGSGTRLTVV.

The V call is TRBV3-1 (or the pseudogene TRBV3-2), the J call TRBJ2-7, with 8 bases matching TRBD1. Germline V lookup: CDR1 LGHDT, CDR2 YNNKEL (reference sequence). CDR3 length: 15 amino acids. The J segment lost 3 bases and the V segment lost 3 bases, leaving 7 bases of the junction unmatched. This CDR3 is CASSHSGQGRYEQYF. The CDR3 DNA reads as TGTGCCAGCAGCCATTCCGGACAGGGACGCTACGAGCAGTACTTC.

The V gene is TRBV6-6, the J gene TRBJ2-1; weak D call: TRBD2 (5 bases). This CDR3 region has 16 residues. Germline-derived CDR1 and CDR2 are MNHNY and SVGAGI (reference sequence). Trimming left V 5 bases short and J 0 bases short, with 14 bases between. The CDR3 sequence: CASSTGLASSYNEQFF. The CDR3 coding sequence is TGTGCCAGCAGTACCGGACTGGCCAGCTCCTACAATGAGCAGTTCTTC.

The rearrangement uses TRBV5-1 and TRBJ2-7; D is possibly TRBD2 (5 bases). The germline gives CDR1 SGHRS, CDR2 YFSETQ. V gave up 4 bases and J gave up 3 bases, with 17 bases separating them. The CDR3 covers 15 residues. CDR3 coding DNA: TGCGCCAGCAGCGTTGAGAGGGCTGAACGCTACGAGCAGTACTTC. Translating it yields CASSVERAERYEQYF.

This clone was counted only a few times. The CDR3 sequence is CASSLLRGNYFSGANVLTF. The CDR3 DNA reads as TGTGCCAGCAGCTTACTCCGGGGTAATTATTTCTCTGGGGCCAACGTCCTGACTTTC. The gene calls are TRBV5-5 and TRBJ2-6; perhaps TRBD2 as D (5 bases). Germline CDR1 and CDR2: SGHKS and YYEKEE (reference sequence). CDR3 size: 19 residues. The V and J ends lost 2 bases and 0 bases respectively, with 18 bases between them.

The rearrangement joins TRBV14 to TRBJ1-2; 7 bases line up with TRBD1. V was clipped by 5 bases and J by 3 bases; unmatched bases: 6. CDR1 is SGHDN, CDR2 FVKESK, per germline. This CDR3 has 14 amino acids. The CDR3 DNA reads TGTGCCAGCAGCAAGGCAGGGGGTTACTATGGCTACACCTTC. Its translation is CASSKAGGYYGYTF.

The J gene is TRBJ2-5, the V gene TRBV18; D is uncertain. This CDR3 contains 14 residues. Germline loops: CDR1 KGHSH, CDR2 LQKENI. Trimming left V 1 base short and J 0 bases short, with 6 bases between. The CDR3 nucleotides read TGTGCCAGCTCACCACTCCAGGACCAAGAGACCCAGTACTTC. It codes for CASSPLQDQETQYF.

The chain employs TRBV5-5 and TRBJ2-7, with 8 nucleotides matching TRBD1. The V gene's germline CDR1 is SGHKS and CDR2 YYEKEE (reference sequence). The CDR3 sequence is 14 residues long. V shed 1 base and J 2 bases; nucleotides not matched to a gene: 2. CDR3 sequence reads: CASSLQQGAYEQYF. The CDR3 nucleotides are TGTGCCAGCAGCTTGCAACAGGGGGCCTACGAGCAGTACTTC.

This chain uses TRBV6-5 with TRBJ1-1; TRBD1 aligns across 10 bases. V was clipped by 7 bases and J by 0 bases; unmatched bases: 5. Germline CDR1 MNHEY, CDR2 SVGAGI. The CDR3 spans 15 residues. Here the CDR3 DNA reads TGTGCCAGCATGGGACAGGGGAACCTGAACACTGAAGCTTTCTTT. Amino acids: CASMGQGNLNTEAFF.

CDR3 nucleotides: TGTGCCAGCAGCGTAGCCCTCAGACTTGGCACAGATACGCAGTATTTT. Protein product: CASSVALRLGTDTQYF. The rearrangement joins TRBV9 to TRBJ2-3; D is undetermined. The germline V gene has CDR1 SGDLS and CDR2 YYNGEE. CDR3 length equals 16 residues. V shed 0 bases and J shed 1 base, with 12 bases lying between them.

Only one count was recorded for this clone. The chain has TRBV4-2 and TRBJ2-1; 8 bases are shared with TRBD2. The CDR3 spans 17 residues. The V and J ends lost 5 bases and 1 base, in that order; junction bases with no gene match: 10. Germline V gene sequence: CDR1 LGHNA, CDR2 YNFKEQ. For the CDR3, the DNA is TGTGCCAGCAGCAAAGCCGTTATAGCGGGGTCCTACAATGAGCAGTTCTTC. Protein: CASSKAVIAGSYNEQFF.

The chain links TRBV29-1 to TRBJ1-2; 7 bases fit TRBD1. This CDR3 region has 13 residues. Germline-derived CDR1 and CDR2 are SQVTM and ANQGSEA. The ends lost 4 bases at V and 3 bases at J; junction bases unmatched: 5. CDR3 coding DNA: TGCAGCGTTGGACAGGGAAATGACTATGGCTACACCTTC. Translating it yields CSVGQGNDYGYTF.

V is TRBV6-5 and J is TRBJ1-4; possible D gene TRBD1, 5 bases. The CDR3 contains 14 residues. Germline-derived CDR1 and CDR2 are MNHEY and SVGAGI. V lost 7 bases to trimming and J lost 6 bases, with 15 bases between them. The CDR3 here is CASIRGGVDEKLFF. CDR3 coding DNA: TGTGCCAGCATTCGGGGGGGGGTCGATGAAAAACTGTTTTTT.

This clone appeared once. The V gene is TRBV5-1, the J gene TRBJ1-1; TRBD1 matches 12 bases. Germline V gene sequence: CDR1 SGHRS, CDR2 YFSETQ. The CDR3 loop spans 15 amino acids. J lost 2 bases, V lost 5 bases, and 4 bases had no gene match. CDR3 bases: TGCGCCAGCAGGGGACAGGGGGCGGGTAACACTGAAGCTTTCTTT. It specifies CASRGQGAGNTEAFF. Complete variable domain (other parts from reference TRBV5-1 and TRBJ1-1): KAGVTQTPRYLIKTRGQQVTLSCSPISGHRSVSWYQQTPGQGLQFLFEYFSETQRNKGNFPGRFSGRQFSNSRSEMNVSTLELGDSALYLCASRGQGAGNTEAFFGQGTRLTVV.

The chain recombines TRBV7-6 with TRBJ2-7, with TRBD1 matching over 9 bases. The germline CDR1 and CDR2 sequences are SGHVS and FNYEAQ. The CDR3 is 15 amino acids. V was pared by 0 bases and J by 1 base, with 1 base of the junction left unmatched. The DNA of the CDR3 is TGTGCCAGCAGCTTAGCGGGGACAGGGTCCTACGAGCAGTACTTC. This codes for CASSLAGTGSYEQYF.

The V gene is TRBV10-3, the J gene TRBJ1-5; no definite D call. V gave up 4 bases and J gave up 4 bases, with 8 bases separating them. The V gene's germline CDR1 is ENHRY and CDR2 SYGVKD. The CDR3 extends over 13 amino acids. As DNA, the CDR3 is TGTGCCATCAGTGTGGGCGCAAATCAGCCCCAGCATTTT. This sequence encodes CAISVGANQPQHF.

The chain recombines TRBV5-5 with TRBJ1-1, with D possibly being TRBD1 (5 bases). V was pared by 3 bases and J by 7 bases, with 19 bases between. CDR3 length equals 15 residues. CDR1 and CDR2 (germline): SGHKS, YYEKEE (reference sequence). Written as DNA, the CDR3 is TGTGCCAGCAGCTCTCTCGGAGAACAGGAAGGTGAAGCTTTCTTT. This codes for CASSSLGEQEGEAFF.

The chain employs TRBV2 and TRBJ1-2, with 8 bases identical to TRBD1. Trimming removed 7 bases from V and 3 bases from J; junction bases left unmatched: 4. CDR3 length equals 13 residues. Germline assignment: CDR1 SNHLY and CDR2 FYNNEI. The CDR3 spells CASTDRVDYGYTF. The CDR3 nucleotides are TGTGCCAGCACGGACAGGGTAGACTATGGCTACACCTTC.

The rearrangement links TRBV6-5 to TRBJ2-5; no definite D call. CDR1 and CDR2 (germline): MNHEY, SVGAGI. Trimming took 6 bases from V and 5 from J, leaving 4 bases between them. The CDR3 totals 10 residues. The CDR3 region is CASSRETQYF. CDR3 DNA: TGTGCCAGCAGCAGGGAGACCCAGTACTTC.

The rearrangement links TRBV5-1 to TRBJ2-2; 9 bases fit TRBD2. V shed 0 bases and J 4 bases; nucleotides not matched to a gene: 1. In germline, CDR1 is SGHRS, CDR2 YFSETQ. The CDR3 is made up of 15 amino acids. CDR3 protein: CASSLEAGGTGELFF. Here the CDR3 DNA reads TGCGCCAGCAGCTTGGAAGCGGGAGGCACCGGGGAGCTGTTTTTT.

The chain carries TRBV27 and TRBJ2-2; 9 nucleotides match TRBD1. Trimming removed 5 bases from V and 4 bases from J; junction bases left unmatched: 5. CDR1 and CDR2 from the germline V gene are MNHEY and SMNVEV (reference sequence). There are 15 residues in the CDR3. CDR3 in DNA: TGTGCCAGCAGTCCACAGGGGGCCCTCACCGGGGAGCTGTTTTTT. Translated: CASSPQGALTGELFF.

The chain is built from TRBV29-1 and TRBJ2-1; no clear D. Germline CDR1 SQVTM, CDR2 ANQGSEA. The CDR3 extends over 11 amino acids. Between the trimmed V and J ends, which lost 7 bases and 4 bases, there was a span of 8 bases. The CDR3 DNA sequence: TGCAGCGCCCAACTATACAATGAGCAGTTCTTC. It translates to CSAQLYNEQFF.

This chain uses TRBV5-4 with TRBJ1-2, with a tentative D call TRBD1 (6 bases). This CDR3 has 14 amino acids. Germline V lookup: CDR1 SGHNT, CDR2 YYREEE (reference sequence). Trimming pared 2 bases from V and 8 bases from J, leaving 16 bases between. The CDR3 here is CASSFSTGIEGYTF. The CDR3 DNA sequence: TGTGCCAGCAGCTTTTCCACAGGGATAGAGGGCTACACCTTC. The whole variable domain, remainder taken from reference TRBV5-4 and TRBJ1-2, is ETGVTQSPTHLIKTRGQQVTLRCSSQSGHNTVSWYQQALGQGPQFIFQYYREEENGRGNFPPRFSGLQFPNYSSELNVNALELDDSALYLCASSFSTGIEGYTFGSGTRLTVV.

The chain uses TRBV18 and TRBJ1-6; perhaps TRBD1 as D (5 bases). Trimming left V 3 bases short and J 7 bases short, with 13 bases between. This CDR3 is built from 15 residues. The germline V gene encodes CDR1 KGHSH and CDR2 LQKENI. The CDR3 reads CASSPRGIGNSPLHF. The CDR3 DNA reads TGTGCCAGCTCACCCCGGGGGATTGGAAATTCACCCCTCCACTTT.

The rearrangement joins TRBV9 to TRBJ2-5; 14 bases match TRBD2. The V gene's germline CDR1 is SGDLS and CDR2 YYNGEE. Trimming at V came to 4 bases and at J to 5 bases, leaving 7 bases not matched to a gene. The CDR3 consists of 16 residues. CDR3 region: CASSFSGLAGAETQYF. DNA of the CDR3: TGTGCCAGCAGCTTCTCGGGACTAGCGGGAGCGGAGACCCAGTACTTC.

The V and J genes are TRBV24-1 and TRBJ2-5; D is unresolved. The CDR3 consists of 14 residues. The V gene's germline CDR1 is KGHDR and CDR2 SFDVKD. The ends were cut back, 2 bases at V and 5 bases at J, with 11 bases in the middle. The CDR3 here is CATSDSADWETQYF. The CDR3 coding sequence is TGTGCCACCAGTGATTCCGCCGACTGGGAGACCCAGTACTTC.